Listed below are T cell receptor beta chains from one sample, sequenced in a study of blood T cell repertoires in COVID-19. The assay was immunoSEQ multiplex PCR, and TCRdb's table has in-frame clones only and misses some. The repertoire holds about 340,000 clones, with 80% to 95% as singletons. What was sequenced was PBMCs or T cells enriched from blood (not recorded which). These receptors were taken from a woman in her thirties who had recovered from COVID-19. Both conserved end residues are part of each CDR3. Each record gives: J gene, D gene, clone size, V gene, CDR3 DNA, CDR3 protein. D genes are given only for firm matches. Size is stated for part of the rows, as once, few or many counts, or as a class when the clone is expanded.

>TRBJ1-6|TRBD1|NA|TRBV19
TGTGCCAGTAGTTCCCGACGGGACAGTTATAATTCACCCCTCCACTTT
CASSSRRDSYNSPLHF
>TRBJ2-7|TRBD1|NA|TRBV10-1
TGCGCCAGCAGTGATTGTCTACAGGGGTTACTAACCATCTACGAGCAGTACTTC
CASSDCLQGLLTIYEQYF
>TRBJ1-1|TRBD1|NA|TRBV28
TGTGCCAGCAGTCCCTCGGACAGGGGAGGCACTGAAGCTTTCTTT
CASSPSDRGGTEAFF
>TRBJ2-2|TRBD1|NA|TRBV5-1
TGCGCCAGCAGCGAAAGGGACAGTCGCACCGGGGAGCTGTTTTTT
CASSERDSRTGELFF
>TRBJ1-1|NA|NA|TRBV28
TGTGCCAGCAGTCCACAATTCATGAACACTGAAGCTTTCTTT
CASSPQFMNTEAFF
>TRBJ2-1|TRBD1|NA|TRBV28
TGTGCCAGCAGTTACAACCGTCGGACAGGGGAGGAAGAGCAGTTCTTC
CASSYNRRTGEEEQFF
>TRBJ1-1|NA|few|TRBV7-2
TGTGCCAGCAGCTTTTTCGGGGGAATGAACACTGAAGCTTTCTTT
CASSFFGGMNTEAFF
>TRBJ2-1|TRBD1|NA|TRBV25-1
TGTGCCAGCAGTGAATATGCCGGGACAGGGGTCGATGAGCAGTTCTTC
CASSEYAGTGVDEQFF
>TRBJ1-1|TRBD1|few|TRBV5-1
TGCGCCAGCCAAGGGGGACAGGGAAGGTCTGAAGCTTTCTTT
CASQGGQGRSEAFF
>TRBJ2-7|TRBD1|NA|TRBV7-3
TGTGCCAGCAGCCCCGGGGACAGGGGAGGCGCGCAGTACTTC
CASSPGDRGGAQYF
>TRBJ1-2|NA|NA|TRBV7-2
TGTGCCAGCAGCTTAGGGGGCGGGGGTAGTACGGGCTACACCTTC
CASSLGGGGSTGYTF
>TRBJ1-4|NA|NA|TRBV3-1/TRBV3-2
TGTGCCAGCAGCCAGCAGAGACAGTGTAATGAAAAACTGTTTTTT
CASSQQRQCNEKLFF
>TRBJ1-1|NA|few|TRBV7-3
TGTGCCAGCAGCTCAGACAGGTTCGGTGAAGCTTTCTTT
CASSSDRFGEAFF
>TRBJ2-5|TRBD1|NA|TRBV19
TGTGCCAGTAGTATAGGGCGACAGGGGGCCAGAAGCGGGTACCAAGAGACCCAGTACTTC
CASSIGRQGARSGYQETQYF
>TRBJ1-6|NA|once|TRBV5-1
TGCGCCAGCAGCTTGGCGGGGGGCCACGGATCACCCCTCCACTTT
CASSLAGGHGSPLHF
>TRBJ2-3|NA|NA|TRBV19
TGTGCCAGTAGTCTGACATCTAGCACAGATACGCAGTATTTT
CASSLTSSTDTQYF
>TRBJ2-3|TRBD2|NA|TRBV19
TGTGCCAGTAGTCGACTAGCTGCGGGCACAGATACGCAGTATTTT
CASSRLAAGTDTQYF
>TRBJ2-7|NA|NA|TRBV2
TGTGCCAGCAGTGACGAGGGGGGCAGGGGGTTGTACGAGCAGTACTTC
CASSDEGGRGLYEQYF
>TRBJ1-5|NA|NA|TRBV7-8
TGTGCCAGCAGCCCGGGGGTCGATCAGCCCCAGCATTTT
CASSPGVDQPQHF
>TRBJ2-5|TRBD2|NA|TRBV4-2
TGTGCCAGCAGCCAAGCGAGCGGGGGGCAAGAGACCCAGTACTTC
CASSQASGGQETQYF
>TRBJ2-1|TRBD1|NA|TRBV28
TGTGCCAGCACCGTCGACAGGGAGTCCGCCAGGGAGCAGTTCTTC
CASTVDRESAREQFF
>TRBJ2-6|NA|NA|TRBV18
TGTGCCAGCTCACCACGGCACAGGGATCAGGCCGTCCTGACTTTC
CASSPRHRDQAVLTF
>TRBJ2-3|TRBD2|NA|TRBV10-3
TGTGCCATCAGTGCGTCGCAGCGGGAGGGGGGGATCACAGATACGCAGTATTTT
CAISASQREGGITDTQYF
>TRBJ1-1|NA|NA|TRBV30
TGTGCCTGGAGTAAAGGGGGAGGGGAAGCTTTCTTT
CAWSKGGGEAFF
>TRBJ2-1|TRBD1|NA|TRBV7-2
TGTGCCAGCAGCCAGGACAGGTACAATGAGCAGTTCTTC
CASSQDRYNEQFF
>TRBJ1-2|NA|NA|TRBV6-5
TGTGCCAGCAGTTACTCGGGAGGGATTGATGGCTACACCTTC
CASSYSGGIDGYTF
>TRBJ1-2|NA|NA|TRBV7-8
TGTGCCAGCAGCGCCCTTGGGGAGGGAGCTAGTCATGGCTACACCTTC
CASSALGEGASHGYTF